This T cell receptor beta chain was profiled in a study of blood T cells in healthy people across ages (dated by TCRdb to 2014 to 2015). With respect to the entire study: In model experiments, template switching captured about one uniquely barcoded TCR beta cDNA molecule for every two T cells. To track age-related changes in TCR beta repertoire diversity, the study relied on deep sequencing normalized with unique cDNA molecular identifiers. Four age groups were formed from the donors: young (average about 17 years), middle-aged (just under 40), aged (62) and long-lived (more than 75). To avoid experimental bias, donors of different ages were randomly spread across the sequencing lanes. For two donors (one aged 18 to 30 and one aged 80 or older), the study analyzed two additional independent replicas of 1 million unique cDNA reads from the same blood draw. Broad study findings and their caveats: Conclusive comparison of naive and antigen-experienced compartments was prevented by the profiling of bulk unsorted PBMCs. Estimates of total diversity from one million sequenced T cells were regarded as lower bounds and underestimates. Compared with the aged group, more naive CD4+ T cells, fewer expanded clones and increased TCR diversity were shown by the long-lived group, suggesting age selection. The CMV infection status of donors was not known, potentially confounding age-related changes in expanded clonotypes. The percentage of naive T cells measured by flow cytometry correlated strongly with observed TCR beta diversity. Observed TCR beta diversity per million T cells fell roughly linearly with age, and a significant reduction was already apparent by age about 36.

The library was made by 5' RACE. Sequencing used an Illumina HiSeq 2500. A second PCR of about 6 to 12 cycles was performed with a sample-barcoded 5' primer and a J-beta primer mix. A template-switch 5' adaptor carrying 12 random nucleotides introduced a unique molecular identifier onto each TCR beta cDNA molecule. At least 2.5 million CDR3-containing paired-end reads were obtained from each sample. All of the RNA was converted into first-strand cDNA using the Mint cDNA synthesis kit, with a TRBC-specific oligonucleotide serving as the primer. All cDNA was treated with uracil-DNA glycosylase and then went through a first 18-cycle PCR with the universal primers M1SS and BC2_uni_R. On the study's bioinformatics: Normalization of each sample was performed by random selection of 1 million high-quality reads, each carrying a distinct molecular identifier. Reads sharing molecular identifiers were discarded rather than binned into consensus sequences. MiTCR, run with a Q25 quality threshold and the strictest error-elimination algorithm, handled CDR3 identification, clonotype clustering and error correction. A nonparametric unseen species model with Euler transformation was used to estimate a lower bound on total TCR beta diversity. TCRdb applied fastp at Q25 and MiXCR to the public reads, then kept only in-frame beta chains. Every distinct CDR3 protein forms one entry, paired with its most common genes and DNA. TCRdb's processing, not the authors' own work, is the source of the V and J calls. Counted in this sample were over 300,000 distinct CDR3 sequences; about half of them appeared once. Clones ranked in the top ten supply under 65% of the sample.

Turning to this clonotype: Its antigen remains undetermined. This may be a read error: a much more frequent sequence differs by one nucleotide.

The CDR3 spans 15 residues, from the cysteine through the phenylalanine. Left in the record is the CDR3 DNA by itself, 45 bases read in frame from the first base. Taken from the germline V gene, the CDR1 and CDR2 loops are SNHLY and FYNNEI. Donors were 35 to 40 systemically healthy Caucasian individuals from Russia aged roughly 6 to 90 years. Each donor gave ten milliliters of peripheral blood, collected into EDTA-treated Vacutainer tubes. Ficoll-Paque density-gradient centrifugation was used to isolate PBMCs, with at least 7 million per sample. Total RNA, at least 6 micrograms per sample, was extracted from PBMCs with Trizol reagent. Naive CD45RAhigh/CD27high T cell percentages were measured by flow cytometry on a PBMC aliquot from every donor.

Recombination joined TRBV2 with TRBJ2-1; TRBD1 might be the D gene, on 5 matching bases. The DNA end lines up better with TRBJ2-7; the J call may be wrong. The receptor's source is a man between 60 and 75 years old in good health. The source material was blood. The base sequence is TGTGCCAGCAGTGGCCCTTTGGGGCCATACAATGAGCAGTACTTC. The encoded protein is CASSGPLGPYNEQYF.